This is a list of T cell receptor beta chains from one sample in a study of T cells after yellow fever vaccination. TCRdb independently ran MiXCR on the 5' RACE reads; one entry per CDR3 protein. The table records 150,000 to 200,000 distinct CDR3 sequences, approximately 10% of them present only once. This material consisted of CD8+ T cells sorted from PBMCs, taken 45 days after the yellow fever booster vaccination. The receptors originated from a young man who received the YFV17D yellow fever vaccine. Each CDR3 is given with its conserved first and last residue. A D gene is named only where the DNA matches it firmly. Not every row has a clone size; where given, it reads once, few, many or a size class.

d_gene: NA; v_gene: TRBV20-1; j_gene: TRBJ1-5; abundance: many; CDR3aa: CSASQHLNQPQHF; CDR3nt: TGCAGTGCTTCCCAACATCTTAATCAGCCCCAGCATTTT
d_gene: TRBD2; v_gene: TRBV12-3/TRBV12-4; j_gene: TRBJ2-5; abundance: NA; CDR3aa: CASRLAGEETQYF; CDR3nt: TGTGCCAGTAGACTAGCGGGGGAGGAGACCCAGTACTTC
d_gene: TRBD1; v_gene: TRBV29-1; j_gene: TRBJ1-2; abundance: many; CDR3aa: CSVEGSPGQTNYGYTF; CDR3nt: TGCAGCGTTGAAGGATCCCCGGGACAGACAAACTATGGCTACACCTTC
d_gene: TRBD2; v_gene: TRBV6-2/TRBV6-3; j_gene: TRBJ2-3; abundance: few; CDR3aa: CASSPTTSGGAGDTQYF; CDR3nt: TGTGCCAGCAGTCCGACTACTAGCGGGGGGGCCGGAGATACGCAGTATTTT
d_gene: NA; v_gene: TRBV18; j_gene: TRBJ1-1; abundance: NA; CDR3aa: CASSEIGAEIEAFF; CDR3nt: TGTGCCAGCTCAGAAATCGGGGCCGAGATTGAAGCTTTCTTT
d_gene: NA; v_gene: TRBV10-3; j_gene: TRBJ2-3; abundance: NA; CDR3aa: CAISESMQRAVTDTQYF; CDR3nt: TGTGCCATCAGTGAGTCGATGCAGCGCGCTGTCACAGATACGCAGTATTTT
d_gene: NA; v_gene: TRBV2; j_gene: TRBJ1-1; abundance: NA; CDR3aa: CASRDSVVEAFF; CDR3nt: TGTGCCTCCCGCGACAGCGTGGTGGAAGCTTTCTTT
d_gene: NA; v_gene: TRBV29-1; j_gene: TRBJ1-1; abundance: many; CDR3aa: CSVTFLQDAFF; CDR3nt: TGCAGCGTTACCTTTCTCCAGGATGCTTTCTTT
d_gene: NA; v_gene: TRBV3-1; j_gene: TRBJ1-1; abundance: NA; CDR3aa: CASSQVGAGAGEAFF; CDR3nt: TGTGCCAGCAGCCAAGTTGGCGCAGGGGCAGGTGAAGCTTTCTTT
d_gene: NA; v_gene: TRBV7-9; j_gene: TRBJ1-2; abundance: NA; CDR3aa: CASTPGASNYGYTF; CDR3nt: TGTGCCAGCACCCCCGGGGCCTCTAACTATGGCTACACCTTC
d_gene: NA; v_gene: TRBV4-1; j_gene: TRBJ2-1; abundance: many; CDR3aa: CASSRGRGEQFF; CDR3nt: TGCGCCAGCAGCCGCGGTCGGGGGGAGCAGTTCTTC
d_gene: TRBD2; v_gene: TRBV7-9; j_gene: TRBJ2-1; abundance: many; CDR3aa: CASSPRTSGSNEQFF; CDR3nt: TGTGCCAGCAGCCCCAGGACTAGCGGGTCCAATGAGCAGTTCTTC
d_gene: TRBD1; v_gene: TRBV29-1; j_gene: TRBJ2-5; abundance: NA; CDR3aa: CSVEDLDRGETQYF; CDR3nt: TGCAGCGTTGAAGATTTGGACAGGGGGGAGACCCAGTACTTC
d_gene: TRBD2; v_gene: TRBV27; j_gene: TRBJ2-2; abundance: NA; CDR3aa: CASSSLAGGPGELFF; CDR3nt: TGTGCCAGCAGCTCACTAGCGGGGGGGCCCGGGGAGCTGTTTTTT
d_gene: NA; v_gene: TRBV5-1; j_gene: TRBJ2-3; abundance: NA; CDR3aa: CASSLYTDTQYF; CDR3nt: TGCGCCAGCAGCTTGTACACAGATACGCAGTATTTT
d_gene: TRBD2; v_gene: TRBV12-3/TRBV12-4; j_gene: TRBJ2-7; abundance: many; CDR3aa: CASSWTSASYEQYF; CDR3nt: TGTGCCAGCAGTTGGACTAGCGCGTCCTACGAGCAGTACTTC
d_gene: TRBD1; v_gene: TRBV7-3; j_gene: TRBJ2-1; abundance: NA; CDR3aa: CASSLTGQLLNEQFF; CDR3nt: TGTGCCAGCAGCTTAACGGGACAGCTTCTCAATGAGCAGTTCTTC
d_gene: NA; v_gene: TRBV24-1; j_gene: TRBJ2-1; abundance: NA; CDR3aa: CATSMGARNNEQFF; CDR3nt: TGTGCCACCAGCATGGGGGCGAGGAACAATGAGCAGTTCTTC
d_gene: NA; v_gene: TRBV4-3; j_gene: TRBJ2-1; abundance: NA; CDR3aa: CASSRSATSYNEQFF; CDR3nt: TGCGCCAGCAGCCGATCGGCGACGTCCTACAATGAGCAGTTCTTC
d_gene: TRBD1; v_gene: TRBV6-2/TRBV6-3; j_gene: TRBJ1-2; abundance: NA; CDR3aa: CASNWGQGSYGYTF; CDR3nt: TGTGCCAGCAACTGGGGACAGGGTTCCTATGGCTACACCTTC
d_gene: NA; v_gene: TRBV12-3/TRBV12-4; j_gene: TRBJ2-1; abundance: NA; CDR3aa: CASSLSPRIHEQFF; CDR3nt: TGTGCCAGCAGTTTATCCCCCAGGATCCATGAGCAGTTCTTC
d_gene: TRBD1; v_gene: TRBV29-1; j_gene: TRBJ1-1; abundance: NA; CDR3aa: CSVATGELIAFF; CDR3nt: TGCAGCGTTGCAACAGGGGAATTAATAGCTTTCTTT
d_gene: TRBD1; v_gene: TRBV5-5; j_gene: TRBJ2-1; abundance: NA; CDR3aa: CASSFRQGANEQFF; CDR3nt: TGTGCCAGCAGCTTTAGACAGGGGGCAAATGAGCAGTTCTTC
d_gene: NA; v_gene: TRBV4-1; j_gene: TRBJ2-3; abundance: NA; CDR3aa: CASSQEDTDTQYF; CDR3nt: TGCGCCAGCAGCCAAGAAGACACAGATACGCAGTATTTT
d_gene: NA; v_gene: TRBV4-3; j_gene: TRBJ1-1; abundance: NA; CDR3aa: CASSQDLRGTGTEAFF; CDR3nt: TGCGCCAGCAGCCAAGATCTAAGGGGGACCGGCACTGAAGCTTTCTTT
d_gene: TRBD1; v_gene: TRBV11-2; j_gene: TRBJ1-1; abundance: many; CDR3aa: CASSLGEGGGTEAFF; CDR3nt: TGTGCCAGCAGCTTAGGGGAAGGGGGCGGCACTGAAGCTTTCTTT
d_gene: NA; v_gene: TRBV2; j_gene: TRBJ2-7; abundance: NA; CDR3aa: CASSEDSPFYYEQYF; CDR3nt: TGTGCCAGCAGTGAAGATTCCCCGTTCTACTACGAGCAGTACTTC
d_gene: TRBD2; v_gene: TRBV12-3/TRBV12-4; j_gene: TRBJ2-1; abundance: many; CDR3aa: CASSPHETSLAGPNEQFF; CDR3nt: TGTGCCAGCAGTCCTCACGAAACTTCACTAGCGGGGCCCAATGAGCAGTTCTTC
d_gene: NA; v_gene: TRBV5-6; j_gene: TRBJ2-7; abundance: few; CDR3aa: CASSLGGTSTPYEQYF; CDR3nt: TGTGCCAGCAGCTTGGGGGGGACTTCCACTCCCTACGAGCAGTACTTC
d_gene: TRBD2; v_gene: TRBV4-2; j_gene: TRBJ2-1; abundance: many; CDR3aa: CASSQGASGGYEQFF; CDR3nt: TGTGCCAGCAGCCAAGGAGCTAGCGGGGGTTATGAGCAGTTCTTC
d_gene: NA; v_gene: TRBV4-1; j_gene: TRBJ2-3; abundance: NA; CDR3aa: CASSRQGSENTDTQYF; CDR3nt: TGCGCCAGCAGCAGGCAGGGTAGCGAAAACACAGATACGCAGTATTTT
d_gene: NA; v_gene: TRBV4-1; j_gene: TRBJ2-1; abundance: NA; CDR3aa: CASSRGYNEQFF; CDR3nt: TGCGCCAGCAGTAGGGGGTACAATGAGCAGTTCTTC
d_gene: NA; v_gene: TRBV12-3/TRBV12-4; j_gene: TRBJ2-3; abundance: few; CDR3aa: CASRYTDTQYF; CDR3nt: TGTGCCAGCAGGTACACAGATACGCAGTATTTT
d_gene: NA; v_gene: TRBV6-2/TRBV6-3; j_gene: TRBJ2-1; abundance: NA; CDR3aa: CASSTGDSYNEQFF; CDR3nt: TGTGCCAGCAGTACGGGGGACTCCTACAATGAGCAGTTCTTC
d_gene: TRBD1; v_gene: TRBV28; j_gene: TRBJ2-6; abundance: few; CDR3aa: CAGSGTGSPLGANVLTF; CDR3nt: TGTGCCGGGTCCGGGACAGGCTCCCCTCTGGGGGCCAACGTCCTGACTTTC
d_gene: TRBD2; v_gene: TRBV5-1; j_gene: TRBJ2-1; abundance: few; CDR3aa: CASRGGAGGLNEQFF; CDR3nt: TGCGCCAGCAGAGGTGGGGCGGGGGGACTCAATGAGCAGTTCTTC
d_gene: NA; v_gene: TRBV12-3/TRBV12-4; j_gene: TRBJ2-3; abundance: many; CDR3aa: CASSSWYF; CDR3nt: TGTGCCAGCAGTTCTTGGTATTTT
d_gene: NA; v_gene: TRBV20-1; j_gene: TRBJ2-7; abundance: few; CDR3aa: CSARLGDSPGQYF; CDR3nt: TGCAGTGCTAGACTCGGGGACTCGCCCGGGCAGTACTTC
d_gene: NA; v_gene: TRBV6-2/TRBV6-3; j_gene: TRBJ1-1; abundance: few; CDR3aa: CASKPQGMNTEAFF; CDR3nt: TGTGCCAGCAAACCACAGGGAATGAACACTGAAGCTTTCTTT
d_gene: NA; v_gene: TRBV6-2/TRBV6-3; j_gene: TRBJ2-1; abundance: NA; CDR3aa: CASSFALVWHEQFF; CDR3nt: TGTGCCAGCAGCTTCGCCCTAGTTTGGCATGAGCAGTTCTTC
d_gene: NA; v_gene: TRBV5-5; j_gene: TRBJ2-3; abundance: NA; CDR3aa: CASYYGLLGPGTDTQYF; CDR3nt: TGTGCCAGCTACTATGGTTTGTTGGGACCCGGCACAGATACGCAGTATTTT
d_gene: TRBD1; v_gene: TRBV11-2; j_gene: TRBJ2-1; abundance: NA; CDR3aa: CASSSLSGQGYNEQFF; CDR3nt: TGTGCCAGCAGCTCGCTATCAGGACAGGGGTACAATGAGCAGTTCTTC
d_gene: NA; v_gene: TRBV2; j_gene: TRBJ2-6; abundance: few; CDR3aa: CASSDIEGSGANVLTF; CDR3nt: TGTGCCAGCAGTGATATCGAGGGGTCTGGGGCCAACGTCCTGACTTTC
d_gene: NA; v_gene: TRBV12-3/TRBV12-4; j_gene: TRBJ1-1; abundance: many; CDR3aa: CASSFVQGFNTEAFF; CDR3nt: TGTGCCAGCAGTTTCGTGCAGGGTTTTAACACTGAAGCTTTCTTT
d_gene: NA; v_gene: TRBV7-3; j_gene: TRBJ2-3; abundance: many; CDR3aa: CASSLGRGLGSTDTQYF; CDR3nt: TGTGCCAGCAGCTTAGGTCGCGGACTTGGTAGCACAGATACGCAGTATTTT
d_gene: NA; v_gene: TRBV7-2; j_gene: TRBJ2-1; abundance: many; CDR3aa: CASSWTRGEQFF; CDR3nt: TGTGCCAGCAGCTGGACCCGAGGTGAGCAGTTCTTC
d_gene: NA; v_gene: TRBV5-8; j_gene: TRBJ2-2; abundance: few; CDR3aa: CASSLLVDVWSTGELFF; CDR3nt: TGTGCCAGCAGCTTGTTGGTTGATGTCTGGTCCACCGGGGAGCTGTTTTTT
d_gene: NA; v_gene: TRBV29-1; j_gene: TRBJ2-7; abundance: NA; CDR3aa: CSVEGEGRSSYEQYF; CDR3nt: TGCAGCGTTGAAGGTGAGGGCAGAAGCTCCTACGAGCAGTACTTC
d_gene: NA; v_gene: TRBV15; j_gene: TRBJ2-3; abundance: many; CDR3aa: CATTAGRRDTQYF; CDR3nt: TGTGCCACTACCGCGGGGCGTCGGGATACGCAGTATTTT
d_gene: TRBD1; v_gene: TRBV7-9; j_gene: TRBJ1-2; abundance: NA; CDR3aa: CASSSAGQGNGYTF; CDR3nt: TGTGCCAGCAGCTCGGCGGGACAGGGGAATGGCTACACCTTC
d_gene: TRBD2; v_gene: TRBV5-5; j_gene: TRBJ2-1; abundance: NA; CDR3aa: CASSLRIAGASYNEQFF; CDR3nt: TGTGCCAGCAGCCTGCGGATAGCGGGGGCGTCCTACAATGAGCAGTTCTTC
d_gene: TRBD2; v_gene: TRBV27; j_gene: TRBJ2-2; abundance: NA; CDR3aa: CASRPGLITGELFF; CDR3nt: TGTGCCAGCAGACCGGGACTAATCACCGGGGAGCTGTTTTTT
d_gene: TRBD1; v_gene: TRBV5-5; j_gene: TRBJ2-3; abundance: NA; CDR3aa: CASSLAGDRVIDTQYF; CDR3nt: TGTGCCAGCAGCTTGGCCGGAGACAGGGTAATAGATACGCAGTATTTT
d_gene: NA; v_gene: TRBV5-6; j_gene: TRBJ2-3; abundance: few; CDR3aa: CASSLFSTEHTDTQYF; CDR3nt: TGTGCCAGCAGCTTGTTCTCTACTGAACACACAGATACGCAGTATTTT
d_gene: TRBD1; v_gene: TRBV12-3/TRBV12-4; j_gene: TRBJ1-4; abundance: few; CDR3aa: CASSFDRGREKLFF; CDR3nt: TGTGCCAGCAGTTTCGACAGGGGGCGGGAAAAACTGTTTTTT
d_gene: TRBD1; v_gene: TRBV7-9; j_gene: TRBJ2-5; abundance: NA; CDR3aa: CASSDRDRGLGETQYF; CDR3nt: TGTGCCAGCAGCGACCGGGACAGGGGGCTCGGGGAGACCCAGTACTTC
d_gene: TRBD2; v_gene: TRBV6-5; j_gene: TRBJ2-5; abundance: few; CDR3aa: CASSYGSSGGARETQYF; CDR3nt: TGTGCCAGCAGTTACGGGTCTAGCGGGGGGGCCCGGGAGACCCAGTACTTC